These 22 T cell receptor beta chains came from one sample sequenced in a study of tumor-infiltrating lymphocytes in primary liver carcinoma (dated 2017 in TCRdb). Sequenced using an Illumina HiSeq 2500. TCRbeta-specific cDNA was reverse-transcribed from around 0.45 ug total RNA using a constant-region primer and ProtoScript II reverse transcriptase. The TCRbeta libraries were prepared through three rounds of nested multiplex PCR following a slightly modified ARM-PCR procedure. Each of the first two PCR rounds ran for approximately 10 cycles using multiplex TRBV1-TRBV30 forward primers together with a Cbeta reverse primer. Using fastp at Q25 and MiXCR, TCRdb reprocessed the public reads and kept productive beta chains. All rows with the same CDR3 protein become a single entry with the most common DNA and genes. This sample gives fewer than 75,000 distinct CDR3 sequences in total; around 64% of them show up just once. Approximately 41% of the sample goes to the ten largest clones.

Without any cell sorting, total RNA and DNA were co-extracted from 20-30 mg of bulk tissue using the AllPrep DNA/RNA mini kit. Sequences were obtained from liver tumor tissue from sampling region 4. This specimen's cell subset or site label, interpreted: tumor region T4, right-lateral pole. Receptor source: a man aged 40-55 years with primary liver carcinoma and hepatitis B virus infection.

Worth noting for this clonotype: Relative to the germline gene, one junction end is altered; a read error may explain this. The CDR3 spells CANSYGGALGGIWYF. CDR3 in DNA: TGTGCCAACAGTTACGGGGGGGCCCTTGGAGGCATTTGGTACTTC. V and J are TRBV6-2 or TRBV6-3 and TRBJ2-4; 8 bases are a match to TRBD2. Germline V gene sequence: CDR1 MNHEY, CDR2 SVGEGT. This CDR3 region has 15 residues.

On this clonotype itself: A read error may account for a junction end that differs from germline. The chain is built from TRBV9 and TRBJ1-2; D is uncertain. The CDR3 has 12 residues. Germline CDR1 and CDR2: SGDLS and YYNGEE. The CDR3 nucleotides read TGTGTCAGCAGCCCCAGTAGAGGAGGCTGCAGCTTC. Translating it yields CVSSPSRGGCSF.

Comments on this clonotype: This may be a read error, as it is one base from a much larger clone. This chain connects TRBV6-5 to TRBJ2-7; 8 nucleotides agree with TRBD1. V was pared by 5 bases and J by 3 bases, with 6 bases of the junction left unmatched. The CDR3 loop spans 14 amino acids. CDR1 MNHEY and CDR2 SVGAGI come from the germline V gene. This CDR3 reads CASSPGTGHYEQYF. CDR3 in DNA: TGTGCCAGCAGTCCTGGGACAGGACACTACGAGCAGTACTTC.

On this clonotype itself: A read error is likely, as this CDR3 ends without the conserved phenylalanine or tryptophan. It is unclear where the CDR3 begins or ends on the DNA, so no DNA is shown, and the CDR3 is as TCRdb lists it. The chain employs TRBV11-2 and TRBJ2-2; TRBD2 was called by the table and not checked on the DNA. From its first to its last residue, the CDR3 has 15 amino acids. Germline values: CDR1 SGHAT, CDR2 FQNNGV. The CDR3 protein is CDSSFAGSNTGELLL.

Remarks on this clonotype: A junction boundary mismatches the germline segment, possibly from a read error. This chain uses TRBV11-2 with TRBJ2-1, with D hard to call. CDR1 is SGHAT, CDR2 FQNNGV, per germline. This CDR3 contains 15 residues. CDR3 protein: CANGLVIDSYNEQLF. Here the CDR3 DNA reads TGTGCCAACGGCTTAGTCATAGACTCCTACAATGAGCAGCTCTTC.

Note on this clonotype: One junction end does not reproduce the germline sequence, and a read error may be involved. The chain employs TRBV5-1 and TRBJ2-2, with D perhaps being TRBD1 or TRBD2 (5 bases each). The germline V gene has CDR1 SGHRS and CDR2 YFSETQ. This CDR3 has 13 residues. The CDR3 DNA sequence: TGCGCCAGCAGCTCTCCCTACATCGGGGACCTGTTTTTT. Translated, it gives CASSSPYIGDLFF.

This clonotype appeared a single time. Likely a read error: the CDR3 ends without its conserved phenylalanine or tryptophan. This chain uses TRBV29-1 with TRBJ2-1; no clear D gene. The V gene's germline CDR1 is SQVTM and CDR2 ANQGSEA. This CDR3 comprises 10 residues. Trimming took 5 bases from V and 10 from J, leaving 9 bases between them. This chain's CDR3 is CSVLDCEQFL. CDR3 sequence (DNA): TGCAGCGTTCTTGACTGCGAGCAGTTCCTC.

The rearrangement joins TRBV13 to TRBJ2-1, with 7 bases fitting TRBD1. V lost 7 bases to trimming and J lost 1 base; unmatched junction nucleotides: 10. In germline, CDR1 is PRHDT, CDR2 FYEKMQ (reference sequence). The CDR3 spans 16 residues. CDR3 bases: TGTGCCAGCACGCCAAGGGGACAGACTTCCTACAATGAGCAGTTCTTC. Its translation is CASTPRGQTSYNEQFF.

This clonotype was counted many times. This chain connects TRBV30 to TRBJ1-2, with D hard to call. Looked up from germline, CDR1 is GTSNPN and CDR2 is SVGIG (reference sequence). The CDR3 covers 14 residues. V was cut by 5 bases and J by 0 bases, with 13 bases left in between. CDR3 in DNA: TGTGCCTGGCGACGAATCGGGACTAACTATGGCTACACCTTC. The encoded protein is CAWRRIGTNYGYTF. Full variable domain (missing parts from reference TRBV30 and TRBJ1-2): SQTIHQWPATLVQPVGSPLSLECTVEGTSNPNLYWYRQAAGRGLQLLFYSVGIGQISSEVPQNLSASRPQDRQFILSSKKLLLSDSGFYLCAWRRIGTNYGYTFGSGTRLTVV.

A word on this clonotype: One junction end does not reproduce the germline sequence, and a read error may be involved. The chain combines TRBV28 with TRBJ2-1; D may be TRBD2 (6 bases). The CDR3 is 19 residues long. From germline, CDR1 is MDHEN and CDR2 SYDVKM. Here the CDR3 DNA reads TGTGCCAGCGGTTTATTCGGGCTAGCGTGCCCTAGCTCCTACAATGAGCAGTTCTTC. Protein product: CASGLFGLACPSSYNEQFF.

Note on this clonotype: At one of its ends the junction is not consistent with the germline gene, which may arise from a read error. The rearrangement joins TRBV11-3 to TRBJ2-2; possibly TRBD2 for D (5 bases). Germline V gene sequence: CDR1 SGHNT, CDR2 YENEEA. This CDR3 has 15 amino acids. The CDR3 loop is CANSLENANTGELLF. In DNA, the CDR3 is TGTGCCAACAGCTTAGAAAACGCGAACACCGGGGAGCTGCTCTTT.

On this clonotype: The CDR3 does not close with the conserved phenylalanine or tryptophan, likely indicating a read error. The DNA is left out, because the CDR3 cannot be placed on it with certainty; the CDR3 is given as TCRdb lists it. The chain carries TRBV11-2 and TRBJ2-7; the D call TRBD1 from the table was never checked on the DNA. The CDR3 length is 14 residues, termini included. CDR1 SGHAT and CDR2 FQNNGV come from the germline V gene. Here the CDR3 reads CTSSTFQEGDEQYL.

The table lists this clonotype with many counts. The V and J genes are TRBV5-1 and TRBJ2-1; D not certain. Trimming pared 0 bases from V and 1 base from J, leaving 5 bases between. CDR1 and CDR2 (germline): SGHRS, YFSETQ. The CDR3 is 14 amino acids. As DNA, the CDR3 is TGCGCCAGCAGCTTGGACAAATCCTACAATGAGCAGTTCTTC. Translating it yields CASSLDKSYNEQFF.

This clonotype was observed at least ten times. The J gene is TRBJ1-4, the V gene TRBV4-2; D is unresolved. The ends were cut back, 3 bases at V and 7 bases at J, with 9 bases in the middle. From germline, CDR1 is LGHNA and CDR2 YNFKEQ. The CDR3 extends over 13 amino acids. In nucleotides, the CDR3 is TGTGCCAGCAGCCAGCCCCACCGTGAAAAACTGTTTTTT. It codes for CASSQPHREKLFF.

This clonotype was picked up a small number of times. One end of the junction varies from germline; a read error may be responsible. The chain links TRBV5-5 to TRBJ2-1, with a tentative D call TRBD1 (5 bases). The J call may not be correct, given that the DNA end is closer to TRBJ2-7. Germline V CDR1 and CDR2: SGHKS, YYEKEE (reference sequence). The CDR3 runs to 15 residues. CDR3 sequence reads: CASSPGQGSYNEQYF. DNA for the CDR3: TGTGCAAGCAGCCCTGGACAAGGTTCCTACAATGAGCAGTACTTC.

Comment on this clonotype: The CDR3 carries no conserved terminal phenylalanine or tryptophan, so it likely arises from a read error. The chain carries TRBV11-2 and TRBJ2-2; D tentatively reads TRBD1 or TRBD2 (6 bases each). The CDR3 spans 17 residues. Germline V gene sequence: CDR1 SGHAT, CDR2 FQNNGV. Here the CDR3 DNA reads TGTGCCAGCAGCTTAGCATTAGAAGGGGGGAACACCGGGGTGCTGTTTTCT. This translates into CASSLALEGGNTGVLFS.

A remark on this clonotype: This may be a read error, as it is one base from a much larger clone. Because it lacks the conserved phenylalanine or tryptophan at the end, this CDR3 is likely a read error. J is TRBJ2-7 and V is TRBV5-1; 10 bases match TRBD2. This CDR3 is built from 15 residues. V was pared by 4 bases and J by 3 bases, with 7 bases of the junction left unmatched. CDR1 and CDR2 (germline): SGHRS, YFSETQ. The CDR3 nucleotides read TGCGCCAGCAGCAGAACTAGCGGGAATGTCTACGAGCAGTACCTC. This encodes CASSRTSGNVYEQYL.

This clonotype was observed a few times. The conserved phenylalanine or tryptophan is not found at the CDR3 terminus, so this likely reflects a read error. The chain joins TRBV29-1 to TRBJ2-5; D remains ambiguous. CDR1 SQVTM and CDR2 ANQGSEA come from the germline V gene. The CDR3 totals 11 residues. V was cut by 4 bases and J by 4 bases, with 7 bases left in between. The CDR3 nucleotides are TGCAGCGTTGTATTGGGAGAGACCCAGTACATC. Translation gives CSVVLGETQYI.

Comment on this clonotype: One junction end does not reproduce the germline sequence, and a read error may be involved. The rearrangement links TRBV4-3 to TRBJ2-1, with D unresolved. This CDR3 spans 16 amino acids. Per germline, CDR1 LGHNA and CDR2 YSLEER. CDR3: CASNQDHYSEYNEQFF. For the CDR3, the DNA is TGCGCCAGCAACCAAGATCACTACTCAGAATACAATGAGCAGTTCTTC.

Comment on this clonotype: This clone may be a read error of a much larger clone one base away. V usage is TRBV19 and J usage is TRBJ1-2; D call uncertain. Germline lookup yields CDR1 LNHDA and CDR2 SQIVND (reference sequence). CDR3 length equals 13 residues. The CDR3 DNA follows: TGTGCCAGTCGAGGTCTTTCTAACTATGGCCACACCTTC. It translates to CASRGLSNYGHTF. The variable domain in full, with the rest retrieved from reference TRBV19 and TRBJ1-2, is DGGITQSPKYLFRKEGQNVTLSCEQNLNHDAMYWYRQDPGQGLRLIYYSQIVNDFQKGDIAEGYSVSREKKESFPLTVTSAQKNPTAFYLCASRGLSNYGHTFGSGTRLTVV.

For this clonotype: One base away lies a much larger clone, so this may be a sequencing read error. V and J are TRBV10-3 and TRBJ2-7; TRBD2 agrees at 10 bases. The CDR3 is made up of 14 amino acids. Germline V CDR1 and CDR2: ENHRY, SYGVKD. CDR3 coding DNA: TGTGTCATCAGTGAGGCTAGCGGGAGCTACGAGCAGTACTTC. It codes for CVISEASGSYEQYF.

To note about this clonotype: A much larger clonotype is one base distant, so this may be a read error. The rearrangement joins TRBV4-1 to TRBJ2-7; D possibly corresponds to TRBD1 (6 bases). Germline CDR1 MGHRA, CDR2 YSYEKL. Trimming shortened V by 9 bases and J by 3 bases, and 18 bases separated the two germline ends. The CDR3 is 14 amino acids. The CDR3 DNA follows: TGCGCCAGTTCGAAGGGGGACGGAAACTACGAGCAGTACTTC. Protein sequence: CASSKGDGNYEQYF.